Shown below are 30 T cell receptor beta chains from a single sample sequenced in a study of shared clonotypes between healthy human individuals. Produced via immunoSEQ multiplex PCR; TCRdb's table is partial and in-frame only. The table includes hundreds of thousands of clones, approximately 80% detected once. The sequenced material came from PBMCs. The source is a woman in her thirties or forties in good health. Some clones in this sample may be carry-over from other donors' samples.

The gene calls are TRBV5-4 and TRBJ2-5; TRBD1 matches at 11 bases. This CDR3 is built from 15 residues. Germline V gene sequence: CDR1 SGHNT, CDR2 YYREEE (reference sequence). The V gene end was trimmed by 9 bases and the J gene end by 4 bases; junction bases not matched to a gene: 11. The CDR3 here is CATVTRDRGRETQYF. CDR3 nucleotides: TGTGCCACCGTCACGCGGGACAGGGGGAGAGAGACCCAGTACTTC.

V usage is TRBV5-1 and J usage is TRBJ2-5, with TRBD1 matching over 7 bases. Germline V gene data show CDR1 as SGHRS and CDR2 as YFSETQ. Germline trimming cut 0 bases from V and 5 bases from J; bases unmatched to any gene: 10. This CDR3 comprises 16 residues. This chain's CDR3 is CASSLDPPTGLETQYF. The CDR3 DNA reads TGCGCCAGCAGCTTGGACCCCCCGACAGGGTTGGAGACCCAGTACTTC.

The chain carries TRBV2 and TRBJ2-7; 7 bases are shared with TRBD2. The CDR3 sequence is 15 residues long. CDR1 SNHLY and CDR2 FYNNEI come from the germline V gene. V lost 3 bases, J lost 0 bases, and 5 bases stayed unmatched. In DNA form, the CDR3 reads TGTGCCAGCAGTGAGGGGCGGGGGAGCTCCTACGAGCAGTACTTC. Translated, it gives CASSEGRGSSYEQYF. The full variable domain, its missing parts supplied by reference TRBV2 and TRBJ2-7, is EPEVTQTPSHQVTQMGQEVILRCVPISNHLYFYWYRQILGQKVEFLVSFYNNEISEKSEIFDDQFSVERPDGSNFTLKIRSTKLEDSAMYFCASSEGRGSSYEQYFGPGTRLTVT.

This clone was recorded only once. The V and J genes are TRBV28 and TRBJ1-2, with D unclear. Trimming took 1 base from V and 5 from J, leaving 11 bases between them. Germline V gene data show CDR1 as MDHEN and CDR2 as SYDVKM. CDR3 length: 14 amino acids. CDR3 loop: CASSLLGRPYGYTF. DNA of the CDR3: TGTGCCAGCAGTTTATTGGGCAGGCCGTATGGCTACACCTTC.

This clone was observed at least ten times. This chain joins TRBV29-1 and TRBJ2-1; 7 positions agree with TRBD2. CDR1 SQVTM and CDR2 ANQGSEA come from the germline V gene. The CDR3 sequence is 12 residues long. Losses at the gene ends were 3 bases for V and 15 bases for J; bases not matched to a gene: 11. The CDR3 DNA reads TGCAGCGTTGAGATGGGCGGGACTAAAAGGTTCTTC. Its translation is CSVEMGGTKRFF.

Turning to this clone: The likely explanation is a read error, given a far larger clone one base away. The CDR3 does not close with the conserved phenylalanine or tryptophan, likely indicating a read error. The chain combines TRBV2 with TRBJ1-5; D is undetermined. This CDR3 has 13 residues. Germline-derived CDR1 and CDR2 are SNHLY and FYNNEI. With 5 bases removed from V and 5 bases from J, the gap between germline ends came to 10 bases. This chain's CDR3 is CASSFAGDQPQHS. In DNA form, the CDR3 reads TGTGCCAGCAGTTTTGCAGGAGATCAGCCCCAGCATTCT.

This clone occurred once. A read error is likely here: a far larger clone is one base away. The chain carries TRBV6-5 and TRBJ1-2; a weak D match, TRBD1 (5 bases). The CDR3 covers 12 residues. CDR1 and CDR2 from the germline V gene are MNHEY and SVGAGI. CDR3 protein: CASQGVNYGCTF. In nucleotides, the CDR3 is TGTGCCAGCCAGGGCGTCAACTATGGCTGCACCTTC.

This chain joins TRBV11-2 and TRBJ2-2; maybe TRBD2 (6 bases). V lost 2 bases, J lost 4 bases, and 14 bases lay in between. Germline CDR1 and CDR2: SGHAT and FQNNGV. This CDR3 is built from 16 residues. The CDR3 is CASSLNPGLPTGELFF. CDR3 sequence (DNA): TGTGCCAGCAGCTTAAATCCGGGACTCCCCACCGGGGAGCTGTTTTTT.

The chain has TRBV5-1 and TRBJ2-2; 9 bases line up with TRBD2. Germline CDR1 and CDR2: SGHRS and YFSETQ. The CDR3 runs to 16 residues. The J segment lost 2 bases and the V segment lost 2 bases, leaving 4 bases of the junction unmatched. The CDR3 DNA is TGCGCCAGCAGCTTACCTAGCGGGGCAAACACCGGGGAGCTGTTTTTT. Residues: CASSLPSGANTGELFF.

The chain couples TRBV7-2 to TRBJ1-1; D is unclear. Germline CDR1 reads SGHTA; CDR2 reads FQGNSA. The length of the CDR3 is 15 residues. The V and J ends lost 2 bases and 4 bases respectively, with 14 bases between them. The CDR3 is CASSLRVGEGTEAFF. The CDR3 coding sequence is TGTGCCAGCAGCTTACGGGTAGGAGAGGGCACTGAAGCTTTCTTT.

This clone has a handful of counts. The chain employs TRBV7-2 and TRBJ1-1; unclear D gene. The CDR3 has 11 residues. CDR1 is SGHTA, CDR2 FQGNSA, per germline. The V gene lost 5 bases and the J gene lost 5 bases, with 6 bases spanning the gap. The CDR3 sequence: CASSLYTEAFF. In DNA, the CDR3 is TGTGCCAGCAGCCTGTATACTGAAGCTTTCTTT.

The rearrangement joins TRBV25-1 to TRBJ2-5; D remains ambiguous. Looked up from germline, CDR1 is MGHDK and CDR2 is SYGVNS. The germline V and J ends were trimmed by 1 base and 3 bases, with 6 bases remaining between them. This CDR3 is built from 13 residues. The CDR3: CASSESPKETQYF. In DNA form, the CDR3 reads TGTGCCAGCAGTGAATCCCCGAAAGAGACCCAGTACTTC.

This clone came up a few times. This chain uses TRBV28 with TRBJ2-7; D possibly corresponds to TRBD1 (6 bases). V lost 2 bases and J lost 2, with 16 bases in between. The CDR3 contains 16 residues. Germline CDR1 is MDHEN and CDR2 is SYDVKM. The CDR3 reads CASSLGGRVLTYEQYF. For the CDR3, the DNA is TGTGCCAGCAGTTTAGGGGGCAGGGTACTGACCTACGAGCAGTACTTC.

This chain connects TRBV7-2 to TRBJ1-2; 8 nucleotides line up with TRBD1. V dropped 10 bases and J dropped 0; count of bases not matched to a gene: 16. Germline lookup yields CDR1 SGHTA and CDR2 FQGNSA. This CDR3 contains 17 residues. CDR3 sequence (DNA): TGTGCCACCCCACTAACGGGATTGACAGGGGCTAACTATGGCTACACCTTC. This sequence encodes CATPLTGLTGANYGYTF.

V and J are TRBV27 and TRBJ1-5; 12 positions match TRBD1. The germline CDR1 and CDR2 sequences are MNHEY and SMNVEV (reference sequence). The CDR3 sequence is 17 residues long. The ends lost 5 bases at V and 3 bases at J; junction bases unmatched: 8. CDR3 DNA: TGTGCCAGCAGTCCCACCGGGACAGGGGGCAACAATCAGCCCCAGCATTTT. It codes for CASSPTGTGGNNQPQHF.

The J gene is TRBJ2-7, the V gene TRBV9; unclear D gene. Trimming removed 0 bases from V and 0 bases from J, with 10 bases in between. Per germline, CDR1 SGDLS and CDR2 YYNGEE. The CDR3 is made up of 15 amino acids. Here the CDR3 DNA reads TGTGCCAGCAGCGTAGGCCCAGGAAGCTCCTACGAGCAGTACTTC. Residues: CASSVGPGSSYEQYF.

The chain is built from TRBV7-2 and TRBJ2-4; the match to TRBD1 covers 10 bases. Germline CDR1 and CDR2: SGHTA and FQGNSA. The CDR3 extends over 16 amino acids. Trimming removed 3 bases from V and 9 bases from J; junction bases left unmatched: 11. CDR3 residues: CASSLWDRGRESIQYF. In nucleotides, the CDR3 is TGTGCCAGCAGCTTGTGGGACAGGGGTAGGGAAAGCATTCAGTACTTC. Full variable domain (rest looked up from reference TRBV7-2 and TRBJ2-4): GAGVSQSPSNKVTEKGKDVELRCDPISGHTALYWYRQSLGQGLEFLIYFQGNSAPDKSGLPSDRFSAERTGGSVSTLTIQRTQQEDSAVYLCASSLWDRGRESIQYFGAGTRLSVL.

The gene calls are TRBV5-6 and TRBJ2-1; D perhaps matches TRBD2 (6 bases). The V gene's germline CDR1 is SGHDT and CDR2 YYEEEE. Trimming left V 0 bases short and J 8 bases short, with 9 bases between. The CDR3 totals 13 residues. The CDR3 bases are TGTGCCAGCAGCTTGGGGCGGGATGATGAGCAGTTCTTC. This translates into CASSLGRDDEQFF.

CDR3 sequence: CASGAPGTYEQYF. Written as DNA, the CDR3 is TGTGCCAGCGGCGCACCCGGAACCTACGAGCAGTACTTC. The chain couples TRBV28 to TRBJ2-7; no clear D. The CDR3 totals 13 residues. Trimming took 8 bases from V and 2 from J, leaving 13 bases between them. Germline V gives CDR1 MDHEN, CDR2 SYDVKM. The entire variable domain, with the rest obtained from reference TRBV28 and TRBJ2-7, is as follows: DVKVTQSSRYLVKRTGEKVFLECVQDMDHENMFWYRQDPGLGLRLIYFSYDVKMKEKGDIPEGYSVSREKKERFSLILESASTNQTSMYLCASGAPGTYEQYFGPGTRLTVT.

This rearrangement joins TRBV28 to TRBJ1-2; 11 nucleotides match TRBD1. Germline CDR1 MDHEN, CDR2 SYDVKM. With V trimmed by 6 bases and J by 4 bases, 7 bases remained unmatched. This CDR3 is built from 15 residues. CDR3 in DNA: TGTGCCAGCAGCAACTTCGGGACAGGGGGCTATGGCTACACCTTC. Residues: CASSNFGTGGYGYTF.

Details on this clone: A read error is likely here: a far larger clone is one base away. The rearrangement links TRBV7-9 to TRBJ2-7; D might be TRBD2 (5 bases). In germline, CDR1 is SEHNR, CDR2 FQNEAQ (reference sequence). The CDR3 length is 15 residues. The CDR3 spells CASSLAGLADYEQCF. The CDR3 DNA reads TGTGCCAGCAGCTTAGCGGGGTTGGCTGACTACGAGCAGTGCTTC.

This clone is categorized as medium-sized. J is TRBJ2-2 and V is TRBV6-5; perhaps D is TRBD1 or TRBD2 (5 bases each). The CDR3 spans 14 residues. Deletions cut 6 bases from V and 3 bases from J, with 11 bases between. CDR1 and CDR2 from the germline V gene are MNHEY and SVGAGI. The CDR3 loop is CASRSGTDTGELFF. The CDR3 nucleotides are TGTGCCAGCAGGTCAGGGACGGACACCGGGGAGCTGTTTTTT.

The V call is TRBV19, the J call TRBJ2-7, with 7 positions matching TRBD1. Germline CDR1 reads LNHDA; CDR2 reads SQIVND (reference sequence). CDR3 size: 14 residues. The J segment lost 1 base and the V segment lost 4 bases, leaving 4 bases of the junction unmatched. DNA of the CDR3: TGTGCCAGTAGTAGACCGGGACAGTCCTACGAGCAGTACTTC. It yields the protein CASSRPGQSYEQYF.

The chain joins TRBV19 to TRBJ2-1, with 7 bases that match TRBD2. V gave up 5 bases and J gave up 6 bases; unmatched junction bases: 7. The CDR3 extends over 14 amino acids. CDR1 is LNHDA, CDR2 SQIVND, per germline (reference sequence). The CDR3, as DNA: TGTGCCAGTAGTTTGCTAGCGGAGCCCAATGAGCAGTTCTTC. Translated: CASSLLAEPNEQFF.

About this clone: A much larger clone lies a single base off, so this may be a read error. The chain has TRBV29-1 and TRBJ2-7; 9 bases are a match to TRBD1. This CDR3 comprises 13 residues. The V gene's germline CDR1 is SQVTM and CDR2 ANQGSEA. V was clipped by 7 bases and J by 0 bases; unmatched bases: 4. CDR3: CSAGTGPSYEQYF. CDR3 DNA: TGCAGCGCCGGGACAGGGCCCTCCTACGAGCAGTACTTC.

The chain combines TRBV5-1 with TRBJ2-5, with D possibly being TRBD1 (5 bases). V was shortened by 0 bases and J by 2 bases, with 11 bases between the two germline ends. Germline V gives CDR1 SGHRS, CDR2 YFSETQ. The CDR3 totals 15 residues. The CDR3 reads CASSLGQFIQETQYF. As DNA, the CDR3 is TGCGCCAGCAGCTTGGGACAGTTCATACAAGAGACCCAGTACTTC.

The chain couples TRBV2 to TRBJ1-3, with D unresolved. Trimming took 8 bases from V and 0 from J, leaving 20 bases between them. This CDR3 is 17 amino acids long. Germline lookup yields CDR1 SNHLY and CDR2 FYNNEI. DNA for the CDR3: TGTGCCAGCTCTGGTTTTGCGGTGTCCTCCTCTGGAAACACCATATATTTT. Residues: CASSGFAVSSSGNTIYF.

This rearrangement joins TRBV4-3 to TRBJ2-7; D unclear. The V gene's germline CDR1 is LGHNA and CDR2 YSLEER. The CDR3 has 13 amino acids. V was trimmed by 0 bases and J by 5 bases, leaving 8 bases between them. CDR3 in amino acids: CASSQDLEDEQYF. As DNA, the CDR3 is TGCGCCAGCAGCCAAGATCTAGAGGACGAGCAGTACTTC.

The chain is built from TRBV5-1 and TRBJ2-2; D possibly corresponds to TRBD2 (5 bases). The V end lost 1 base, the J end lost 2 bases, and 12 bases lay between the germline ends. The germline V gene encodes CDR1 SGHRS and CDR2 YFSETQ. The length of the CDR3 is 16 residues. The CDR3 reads CASSLSGVLNTGELFF. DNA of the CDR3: TGCGCCAGCAGCTTGTCCGGGGTCTTAAACACCGGGGAGCTGTTTTTT.

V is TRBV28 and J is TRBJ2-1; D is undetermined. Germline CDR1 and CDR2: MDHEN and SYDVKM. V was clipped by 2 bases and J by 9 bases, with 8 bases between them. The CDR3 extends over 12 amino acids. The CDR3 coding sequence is TGTGCCAGCAGTTTAACGCTTGGTGAGCAGTTCTTC. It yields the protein CASSLTLGEQFF. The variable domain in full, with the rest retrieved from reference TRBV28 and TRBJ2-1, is DVKVTQSSRYLVKRTGEKVFLECVQDMDHENMFWYRQDPGLGLRLIYFSYDVKMKEKGDIPEGYSVSREKKERFSLILESASTNQTSMYLCASSLTLGEQFFGPGTRLTVL.